This T cell receptor beta chain is drawn from a study of PD-1 blockade in classical Hodgkin lymphoma. Exposure to brentuximab vedotin varied, and each patient had relapsed following autologous stem cell transplantation. The CDR3 contains 15 residues. Per germline, CDR1 SGHTA and CDR2 FQGNSA. Trimming at V came to 3 bases and at J to 8 bases, leaving 7 bases not matched to a gene. Only a few counts were recorded for this clone. Sequenced by immunoSEQ multiplex PCR; TCRdb stores in-frame clones only, minus some. The table shows under 30,000 clones, with 70% to 85% occurring only once. This TCR derives from a human donor with classical Hodgkin lymphoma. The sample was peripheral blood mononuclear cells (PBMCs), taken before the second cycle of nivolumab. The chain employs TRBV7-2 and TRBJ2-1; 10 bases agree with TRBD2. CDR3: CASSFLAGARDEQFF. The CDR3 DNA reads as TGTGCCAGCAGCTTTCTAGCGGGGGCTCGGGATGAGCAGTTCTTC.